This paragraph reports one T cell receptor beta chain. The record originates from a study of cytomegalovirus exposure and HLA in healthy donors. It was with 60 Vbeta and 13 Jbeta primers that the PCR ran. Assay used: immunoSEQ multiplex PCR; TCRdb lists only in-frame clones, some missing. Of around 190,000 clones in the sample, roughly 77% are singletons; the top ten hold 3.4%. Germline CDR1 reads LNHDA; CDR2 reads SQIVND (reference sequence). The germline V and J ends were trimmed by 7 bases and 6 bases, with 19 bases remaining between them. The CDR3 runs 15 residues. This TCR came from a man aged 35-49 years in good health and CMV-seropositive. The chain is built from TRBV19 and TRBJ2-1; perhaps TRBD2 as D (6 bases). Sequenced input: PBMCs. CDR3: CASTAGRLVGNEQFF. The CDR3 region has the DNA TGTGCCAGTACCGCAGGCCGACTAGTTGGCAATGAGCAGTTCTTC. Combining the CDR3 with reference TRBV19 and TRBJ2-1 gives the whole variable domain DGGITQSPKYLFRKEGQNVTLSCEQNLNHDAMYWYRQDPGQGLRLIYYSQIVNDFQKGDIAEGYSVSREKKESFPLTVTSAQKNPTAFYLCASTAGRLVGNEQFFGPGTRLTVL.